The sequence of this T cell receptor beta chain was determined in a study of a mutant IDH1 vaccine in newly diagnosed glioma. Study summary: Treated patients had a mean age of approximately 40 years and a sex split that was around 60% male and 37.5% female. Previous care, which was radiotherapy, temozolomide, or both, most often involved both.

Points from the study as a whole: Pseudoprogression apparently lacked any relation to changes in top peripheral T cell clonotypes.

CDR1 and CDR2 from the germline V gene are SQVTM and ANQGSEA. V trimming: 6 bases; J trimming: 6 bases; junction bases outside the gene matches: 14. The CDR3 sequence is 16 residues long. About this clone itself: Its target is unknown.

Time point denoted: week 11, during vaccination. Doses consisted of 300 ug of mutant IDH1 20-mer peptide each, paired with topical imiquimod. In every donor, the tumor was a new WHO grade 3 or 4 IDH1-mutant, ATRX-lost astrocytoma. TCRdb keeps only in-frame clones here, not all; method: immunoSEQ multiplex PCR. The repertoire holds tens of thousands of clones, with 84% as singletons. The TCR comes from a man between 25 and 39 years old with glioma. The sequencing used PBMCs, collected from a glioma patient whose treatment included an IDH1 peptide vaccine. The genes are TRBV29-1 and TRBJ2-2; 9 bases match TRBD1. Written as DNA, the CDR3 is TGCAGCGTCCAAAAGTTAATTGGACAGGGGTCCGGGGAGCTGTTTTTT. Amino acid sequence: CSVQKLIGQGSGELFF.